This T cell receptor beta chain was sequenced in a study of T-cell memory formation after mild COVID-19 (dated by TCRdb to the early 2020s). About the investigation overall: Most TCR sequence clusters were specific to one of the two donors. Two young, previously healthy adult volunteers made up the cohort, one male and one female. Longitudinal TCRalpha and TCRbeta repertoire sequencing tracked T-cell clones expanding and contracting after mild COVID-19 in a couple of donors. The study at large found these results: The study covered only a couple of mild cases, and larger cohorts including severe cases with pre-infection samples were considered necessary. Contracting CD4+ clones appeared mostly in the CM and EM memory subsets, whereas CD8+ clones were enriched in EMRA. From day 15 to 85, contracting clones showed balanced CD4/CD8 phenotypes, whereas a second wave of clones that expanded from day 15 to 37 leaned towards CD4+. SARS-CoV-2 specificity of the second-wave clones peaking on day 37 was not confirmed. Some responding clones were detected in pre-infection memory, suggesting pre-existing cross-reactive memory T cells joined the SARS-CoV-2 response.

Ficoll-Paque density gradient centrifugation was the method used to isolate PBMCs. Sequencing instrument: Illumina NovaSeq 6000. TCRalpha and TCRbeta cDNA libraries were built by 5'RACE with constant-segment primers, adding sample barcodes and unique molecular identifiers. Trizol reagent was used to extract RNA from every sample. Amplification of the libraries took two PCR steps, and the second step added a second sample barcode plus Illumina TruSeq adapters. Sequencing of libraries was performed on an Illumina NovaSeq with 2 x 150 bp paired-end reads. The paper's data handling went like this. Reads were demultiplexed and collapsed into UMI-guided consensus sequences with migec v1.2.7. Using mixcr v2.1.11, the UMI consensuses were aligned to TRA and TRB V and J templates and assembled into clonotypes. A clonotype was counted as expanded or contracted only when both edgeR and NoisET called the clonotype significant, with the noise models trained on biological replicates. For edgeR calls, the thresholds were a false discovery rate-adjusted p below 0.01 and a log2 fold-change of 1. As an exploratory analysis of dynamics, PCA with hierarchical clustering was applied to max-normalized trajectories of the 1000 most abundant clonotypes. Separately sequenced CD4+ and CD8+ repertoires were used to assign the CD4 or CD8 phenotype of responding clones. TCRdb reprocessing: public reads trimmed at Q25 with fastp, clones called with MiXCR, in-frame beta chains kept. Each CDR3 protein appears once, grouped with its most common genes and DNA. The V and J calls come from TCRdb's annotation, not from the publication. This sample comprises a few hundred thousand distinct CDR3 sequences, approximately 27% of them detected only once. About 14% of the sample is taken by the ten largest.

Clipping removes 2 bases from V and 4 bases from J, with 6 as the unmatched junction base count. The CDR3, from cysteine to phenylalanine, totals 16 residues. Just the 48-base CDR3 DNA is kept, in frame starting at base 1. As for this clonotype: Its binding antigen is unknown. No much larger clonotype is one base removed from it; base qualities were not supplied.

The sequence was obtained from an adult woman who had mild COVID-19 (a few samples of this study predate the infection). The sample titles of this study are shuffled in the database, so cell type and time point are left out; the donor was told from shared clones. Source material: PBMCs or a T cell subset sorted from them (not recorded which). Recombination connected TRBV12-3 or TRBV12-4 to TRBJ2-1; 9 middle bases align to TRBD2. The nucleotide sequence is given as TGTGCCAGCAGTTTATTCGGCGGGGGGGCGTACAATGAGCAGTTCTTC. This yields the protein CASSLFGGGAYNEQFF.